A single sample is the source of the 3 T cell receptor beta chains below, sequenced in a study of shared T cell receptors in the human thymus. Data came from immunoSEQ multiplex PCR; TCRdb stores just in-frame clones and leaves some out. The sample yields more than 300,000 clones, 95% seen once. Sequencing was performed on thymocytes. The receptors come from a human donor.

V is TRBV28 and J is TRBJ2-3, with 8 bases identical to TRBD2. Germline CDR1 and CDR2: MDHEN and SYDVKM. The junction had 22 bases not matched to a gene; V was cut back by 8 bases and J by 0 bases. The CDR3 is 20 residues long. CDR3: CASFSRLAGSRDPSTDTQYF. The CDR3 region has the DNA TGTGCCAGCTTCTCCCGGTTAGCGGGAAGTAGAGACCCGAGCACAGATACGCAGTATTTT. Using reference TRBV28 and TRBJ2-3 for the parts outside the CDR3, the full variable domain is DVKVTQSSRYLVKRTGEKVFLECVQDMDHENMFWYRQDPGLGLRLIYFSYDVKMKEKGDIPEGYSVSREKKERFSLILESASTNQTSMYLCASFSRLAGSRDPSTDTQYFGPGTRLTVL.

A single count supports this clone. Here the CDR3 reads CASSVDRRTEAFF. The CDR3 nucleotides are TGCGCCAGCAGTGTAGACAGGCGCACTGAAGCTTTCTTT. The chain joins TRBV10-1 to TRBJ1-1, with D perhaps TRBD1 (6 bases). The CDR3 consists of 13 residues. Trimming left V 4 bases short and J 4 bases short, with 10 bases between. The germline gives CDR1 WNHNN, CDR2 SYGVQD (reference sequence).

This clone was counted once. This sequence joins TRBV9 and TRBJ1-2; 8 positions match TRBD1. From germline, CDR1 is SGDLS and CDR2 YYNGEE. V lost 4 bases, J lost 5 bases, and 16 bases stayed unmatched. The CDR3 is 17 amino acids. The CDR3 nucleotides read TGTGCCAGCAGCCCATTTCACCCAACAGGGGGGGCTTATGGCTACACCTTC. This gives the protein CASSPFHPTGGAYGYTF.